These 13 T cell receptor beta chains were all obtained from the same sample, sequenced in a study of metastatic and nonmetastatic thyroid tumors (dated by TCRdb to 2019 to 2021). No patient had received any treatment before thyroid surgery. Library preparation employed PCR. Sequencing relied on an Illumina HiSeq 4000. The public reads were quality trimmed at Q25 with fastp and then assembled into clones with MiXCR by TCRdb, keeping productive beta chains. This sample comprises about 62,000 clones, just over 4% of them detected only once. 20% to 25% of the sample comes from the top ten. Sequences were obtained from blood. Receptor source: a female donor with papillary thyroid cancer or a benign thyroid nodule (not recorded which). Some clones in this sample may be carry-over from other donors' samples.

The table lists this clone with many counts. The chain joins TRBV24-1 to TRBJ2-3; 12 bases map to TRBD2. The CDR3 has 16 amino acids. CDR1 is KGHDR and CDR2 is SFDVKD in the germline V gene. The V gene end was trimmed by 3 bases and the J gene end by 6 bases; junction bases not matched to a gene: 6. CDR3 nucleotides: TGTGCCACCAGTGATCGACTAGCGGGAGCCCCCGATACGCAGTATTTT. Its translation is CATSDRLAGAPDTQYF.

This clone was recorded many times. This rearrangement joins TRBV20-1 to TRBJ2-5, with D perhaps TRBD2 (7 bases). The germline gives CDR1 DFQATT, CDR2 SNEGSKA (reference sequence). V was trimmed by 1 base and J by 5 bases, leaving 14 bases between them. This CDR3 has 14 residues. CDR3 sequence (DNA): TGCAGTGCTAGAGCGGGGGGCGGATCGGAGACCCAGTACTTC. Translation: CSARAGGGSETQYF.

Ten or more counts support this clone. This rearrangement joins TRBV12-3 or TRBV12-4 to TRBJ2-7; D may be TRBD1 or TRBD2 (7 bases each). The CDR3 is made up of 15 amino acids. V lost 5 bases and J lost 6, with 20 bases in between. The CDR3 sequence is CASSRVSGNRGEQYF. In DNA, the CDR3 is TGTGCCAGCAGTCGCGTCAGCGGGAACAGGGGCGAGCAGTACTTC.

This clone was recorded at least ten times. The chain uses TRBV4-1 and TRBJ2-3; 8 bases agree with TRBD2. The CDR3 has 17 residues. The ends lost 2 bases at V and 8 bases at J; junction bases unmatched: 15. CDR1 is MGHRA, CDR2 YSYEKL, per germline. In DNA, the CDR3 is TGCGCCAGCAGCCAACCTCTTAGCGGGGCGGCGCGCGGTACGCAGTATTTT. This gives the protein CASSQPLSGAARGTQYF.

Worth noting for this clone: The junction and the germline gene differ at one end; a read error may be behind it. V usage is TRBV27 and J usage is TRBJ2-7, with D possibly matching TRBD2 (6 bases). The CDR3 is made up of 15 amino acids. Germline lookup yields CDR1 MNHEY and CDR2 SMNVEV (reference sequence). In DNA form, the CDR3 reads TGCGCCAGCAGTTTTTTTATCGGGAGATCCTACGAGCAGTACTTC. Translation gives CASSFFIGRSYEQYF.

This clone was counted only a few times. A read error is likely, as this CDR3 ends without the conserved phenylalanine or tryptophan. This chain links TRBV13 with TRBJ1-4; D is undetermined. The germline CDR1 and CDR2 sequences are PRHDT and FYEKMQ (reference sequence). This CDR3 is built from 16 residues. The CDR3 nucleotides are TGTGCCAGCAGCCTAGGACTCAACCCCGGTAATGAAAAACTGTTTTCT. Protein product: CASSLGLNPGNEKLFS.

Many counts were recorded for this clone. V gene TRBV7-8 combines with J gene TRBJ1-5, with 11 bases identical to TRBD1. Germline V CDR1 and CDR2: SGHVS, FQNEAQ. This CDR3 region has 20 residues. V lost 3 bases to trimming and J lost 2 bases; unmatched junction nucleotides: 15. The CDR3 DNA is TGTGCCAGCAGCTTTGCCCCAACGGACAGGGGGCGCATTCGCAATCAGCCCCAGCATTTT. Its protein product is CASSFAPTDRGRIRNQPQHF.

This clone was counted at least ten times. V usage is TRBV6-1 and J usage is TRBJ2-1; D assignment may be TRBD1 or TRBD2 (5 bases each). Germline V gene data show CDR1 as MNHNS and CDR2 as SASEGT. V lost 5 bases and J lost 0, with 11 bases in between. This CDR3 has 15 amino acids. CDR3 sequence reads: CASSSGPSSYNEQFF. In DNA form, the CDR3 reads TGTGCCAGCAGTTCGGGGCCCAGCTCCTACAATGAGCAGTTCTTC.

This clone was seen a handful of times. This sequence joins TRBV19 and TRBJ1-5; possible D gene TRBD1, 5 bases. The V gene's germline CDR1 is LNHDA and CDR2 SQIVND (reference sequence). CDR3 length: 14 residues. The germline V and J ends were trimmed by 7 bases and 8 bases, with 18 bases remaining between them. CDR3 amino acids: CASKKGTVFKPQHF. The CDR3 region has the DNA TGTGCCAGTAAGAAAGGGACTGTATTTAAGCCCCAGCATTTT.

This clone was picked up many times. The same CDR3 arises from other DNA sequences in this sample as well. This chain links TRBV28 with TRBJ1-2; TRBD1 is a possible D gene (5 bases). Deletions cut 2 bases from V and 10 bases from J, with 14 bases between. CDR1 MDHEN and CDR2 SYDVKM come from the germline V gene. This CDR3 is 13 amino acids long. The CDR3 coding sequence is TGTGCCAGCAGTTTAGGAGGGCGGGACGACTACACCTTC. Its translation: CASSLGGRDDYTF.

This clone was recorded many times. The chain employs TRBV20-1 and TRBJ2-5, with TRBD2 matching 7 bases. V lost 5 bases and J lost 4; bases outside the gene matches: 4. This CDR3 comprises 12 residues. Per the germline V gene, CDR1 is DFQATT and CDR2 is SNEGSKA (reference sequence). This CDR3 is CSALWGGETQYF. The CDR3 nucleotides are TGCAGTGCTCTTTGGGGGGGAGAGACCCAGTACTTC.

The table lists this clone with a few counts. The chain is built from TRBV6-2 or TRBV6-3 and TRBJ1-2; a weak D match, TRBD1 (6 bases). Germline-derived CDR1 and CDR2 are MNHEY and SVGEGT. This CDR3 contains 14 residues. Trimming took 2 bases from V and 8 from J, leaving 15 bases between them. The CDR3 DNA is TGTGCCAGCAGTTACACAGGGCCAGGTTACGGCTACACCTTC. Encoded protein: CASSYTGPGYGYTF.

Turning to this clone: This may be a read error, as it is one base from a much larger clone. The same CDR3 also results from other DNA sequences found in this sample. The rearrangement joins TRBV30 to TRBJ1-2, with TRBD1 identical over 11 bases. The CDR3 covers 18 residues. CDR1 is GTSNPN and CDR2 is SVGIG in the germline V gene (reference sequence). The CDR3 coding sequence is TGTGCCTGGAGTTCAACACCCGGGACAGGGGGGAAAAACTACGGCTACACCTTC. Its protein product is CAWSSTPGTGGKNYGYTF.